These 5 T cell receptor beta chains were sequenced from one sample in a study of cytomegalovirus exposure and HLA in healthy donors (dated 2017 in TCRdb). The library was prepared using the immunoSEQ multiplex PCR assay. For the multiplex PCR, a mixture combining 60 forward primers for TCR Vbeta segments and 13 reverse primers for TCR Jbeta segments was used. TCRdb stores this immuneACCESS table with in-frame sequences only. Part of the clones is absent; in the studies checked, under half of the shortfall reflects unresolved V genes, and no reason is known for the rest. Present in this sample are 150,000 to 200,000 clones, around 68% of which were seen just once. Less than 3% of the sample is taken by the ten largest. Sequencing was carried out using PBMCs. The receptors were sampled from a woman aged 40 to 50 in good health and CMV-seropositive.

The chain carries TRBV12-5 and TRBJ2-3; 11 nucleotides align to TRBD2. J gave up 6 bases and V 6 bases, and 17 bases lay outside the gene matches. Germline V lookup: CDR1 LGHNT, CDR2 FRNRAP. This CDR3 contains 18 residues. This CDR3 reads CASGSGTSGILAGDTQYF. The CDR3 DNA follows: TGTGCTAGTGGATCCGGGACTAGCGGTATTTTAGCTGGCGATACGCAGTATTTT.

The rearrangement joins TRBV7-9 to TRBJ2-4; 9 bases map to TRBD1. V was pared by 6 bases and J by 13 bases, with 10 bases of the junction left unmatched. Germline V gives CDR1 SEHNR, CDR2 FQNEAQ (reference sequence). This CDR3 comprises 13 residues. The CDR3 sequence: CASRMGQGIVQYF. The CDR3, as DNA: TGTGCCAGCAGGATGGGACAGGGAATCGTGCAGTACTTC.

The rearrangement joins TRBV7-2 to TRBJ2-3; D possibly corresponds to TRBD2 (6 bases). The germline gives CDR1 SGHTA, CDR2 FQGNSA. This CDR3 region has 15 residues. V was clipped by 5 bases and J by 3 bases, with 15 bases between them. In DNA, the CDR3 is TGTGCCAGCAGCAAGACTAGTACTTTGACAGATACGCAGTATTTT. This sequence encodes CASSKTSTLTDTQYF. Using reference TRBV7-2 and TRBJ2-3 for the parts outside the CDR3, the full variable domain is GAGVSQSPSNKVTEKGKDVELRCDPISGHTALYWYRQSLGQGLEFLIYFQGNSAPDKSGLPSDRFSAERTGGSVSTLTIQRTQQEDSAVYLCASSKTSTLTDTQYFGPGTRLTVL.

The gene calls are TRBV7-2 and TRBJ2-7, with 12 bases identical to TRBD2. After removal of 5 bases from V and 3 bases from J, the junction contained 8 bases not matched to a gene. The CDR3 sequence is 16 residues long. Germline CDR1 and CDR2: SGHTA and FQGNSA. This CDR3 is CASSKRLAGEGYEQYF. In nucleotides, the CDR3 is TGTGCCAGCAGCAAGAGACTAGCGGGAGAAGGCTACGAGCAGTACTTC.

CDR3 bases: TGTGCCAGCAGTTACGGGACTCCGGGGTACGAGCAGTACTTC. Translating it yields CASSYGTPGYEQYF. The chain combines TRBV6-5 with TRBJ2-5; tentatively, D is TRBD2 (6 bases). The closer fit of TRBJ2-7 to the DNA end suggests the J call may be wrong. Germline V lookup: CDR1 MNHEY, CDR2 SVGAGI. The CDR3 is made up of 14 amino acids.